The 7 T cell receptor beta chains presented below share a single source sample, sequenced in a study of T cells in localized non-small cell lung cancer. Data came from immunoSEQ multiplex PCR; TCRdb stores just in-frame clones and leaves some out. Here the sample spans some 71,000 clones, roughly 86% being singletons. This specimen was peripheral blood, taken before any cancer treatment. Receptors were obtained from a female donor older than 55 with stage I lung adenocarcinoma.

The rearrangement joins TRBV6-1 to TRBJ1-1; possibly TRBD1 for D (6 bases). The V gene's germline CDR1 is MNHNS and CDR2 SASEGT. Trimming took 6 bases from V and 0 from J, leaving 8 bases between them. The CDR3 loop spans 13 amino acids. CDR3 protein: CASSGTLNTEAFF. CDR3 sequence (DNA): TGTGCCAGCAGCGGGACACTGAACACTGAAGCTTTCTTT.

This chain connects TRBV6-5 to TRBJ2-7, with unresolved D. Germline CDR1 MNHEY, CDR2 SVGAGI. The CDR3 length is 14 residues. Trimming removed 0 bases from V and 2 bases from J, with 8 bases in between. The CDR3 region is CASSYSIWTYEQYF. CDR3 coding DNA: TGTGCCAGCAGTTACTCGATCTGGACCTACGAGCAGTACTTC.

The chain links TRBV27 to TRBJ1-1, with 10 bases lining up with TRBD1. J gave up 2 bases and V 8 bases, and 8 bases lay outside the gene matches. CDR1 and CDR2 (germline): MNHEY, SMNVEV (reference sequence). The CDR3 sequence is 15 residues long. Written as DNA, the CDR3 is TGTGCCAGCCTGAAGGGACAGGGGAGCAACACTGAAGCTTTCTTT. Protein sequence: CASLKGQGSNTEAFF.

The rearrangement uses TRBV5-1 and TRBJ2-3; unclear D gene. Germline loops: CDR1 SGHRS, CDR2 YFSETQ. The CDR3 contains 14 residues. The V gene lost 0 bases and the J gene lost 2 bases, with 7 bases spanning the gap. Here the CDR3 DNA reads TGCGCCAGCAGCTTGGACAGACCCACAGATACGCAGTATTTT. Amino acids: CASSLDRPTDTQYF.

The rearrangement joins TRBV5-4 to TRBJ2-7; D gene unclear. Trimming removed 0 bases at V and 0 bases at J, with 13 bases between. This CDR3 is 16 amino acids long. Germline CDR1 is SGHNT and CDR2 is YYREEE (reference sequence). Here the CDR3 DNA reads TGTGCCAGCAGCTTGGATTATGCGATAAGCTCCTACGAGCAGTACTTC. Translated, it gives CASSLDYAISSYEQYF. Supplemented by reference TRBV5-4 and TRBJ2-7, the full variable domain reads ETGVTQSPTHLIKTRGQQVTLRCSSQSGHNTVSWYQQALGQGPQFIFQYYREEENGRGNFPPRFSGLQFPNYSSELNVNALELDDSALYLCASSLDYAISSYEQYFGPGTRLTVT.

The genes are TRBV29-1 and TRBJ1-1; D unresolved. Per germline, CDR1 SQVTM and CDR2 ANQGSEA. This CDR3 contains 12 residues. V gave up 4 bases and J gave up 3 bases, with 9 bases separating them. The CDR3 DNA sequence: TGCAGCGTTGCGGCGGGTTACACTGAAGCTTTCTTT. Protein: CSVAAGYTEAFF. Full variable domain (remainder filled in from reference TRBV29-1 and TRBJ1-1): SAVISQKPSRDICQRGTSLTIQCQVDSQVTMMFWYRQQPGQSLTLIATANQGSEATYESGFVIDKFPISRPNLTFSTLTVSNMSPEDSSIYLCSVAAGYTEAFFGQGTRLTVV.

Note on this clone: The sample has other DNA sequences that encode this CDR3 too. This chain uses TRBV7-6 with TRBJ2-5; no definite D call. V was cut by 3 bases and J by 4 bases, with 3 bases left in between. Germline-derived CDR1 and CDR2 are SGHVS and FNYEAQ. The CDR3 totals 11 residues. Written as DNA, the CDR3 is TGTGCCAGCAGCTTTGGAGAGACCCAGTACTTC. Protein sequence: CASSFGETQYF. The full variable domain, its missing parts supplied by reference TRBV7-6 and TRBJ2-5, is GAGVSQSPRYKVTKRGQDVALRCDPISGHVSLYWYRQALGQGPEFLTYFNYEAQQDKSGLPNDRFSAERPEGSISTLTIQRTEQRDSAMYRCASSFGETQYFGPGTRLLVL.